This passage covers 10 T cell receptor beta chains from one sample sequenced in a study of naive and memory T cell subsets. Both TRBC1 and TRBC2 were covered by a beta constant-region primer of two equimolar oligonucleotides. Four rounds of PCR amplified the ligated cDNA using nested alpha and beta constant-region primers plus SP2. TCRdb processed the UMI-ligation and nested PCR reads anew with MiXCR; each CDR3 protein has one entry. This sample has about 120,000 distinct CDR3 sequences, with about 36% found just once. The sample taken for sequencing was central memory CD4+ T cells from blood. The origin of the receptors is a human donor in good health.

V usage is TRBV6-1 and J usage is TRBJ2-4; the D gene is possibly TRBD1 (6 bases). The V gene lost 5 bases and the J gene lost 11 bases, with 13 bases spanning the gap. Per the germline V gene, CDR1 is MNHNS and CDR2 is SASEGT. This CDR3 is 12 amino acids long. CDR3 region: CASSNDRLFQYF. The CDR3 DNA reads TGTGCCAGCAGTAACGACAGGCTCTTTCAGTACTTC.

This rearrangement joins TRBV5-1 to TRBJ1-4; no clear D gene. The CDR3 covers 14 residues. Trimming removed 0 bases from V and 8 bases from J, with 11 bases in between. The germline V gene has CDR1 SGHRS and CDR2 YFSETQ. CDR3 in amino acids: CASSLGSPEEKLFF. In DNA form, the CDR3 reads TGCGCCAGCAGCTTGGGGTCGCCGGAAGAAAAACTGTTTTTT.

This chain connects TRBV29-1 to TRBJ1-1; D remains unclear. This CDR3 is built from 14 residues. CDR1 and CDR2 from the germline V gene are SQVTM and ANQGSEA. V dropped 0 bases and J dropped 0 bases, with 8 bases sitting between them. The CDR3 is CSVEDLGMNTEAFF. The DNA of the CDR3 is TGCAGCGTTGAAGATCTTGGCATGAACACTGAAGCTTTCTTT.

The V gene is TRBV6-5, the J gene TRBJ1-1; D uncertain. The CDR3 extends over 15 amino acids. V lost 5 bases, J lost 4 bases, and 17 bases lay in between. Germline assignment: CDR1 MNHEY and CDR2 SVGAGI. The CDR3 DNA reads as TGTGCCAGCAGTAAGAATCAGGTCCTGGCCACTGAAGCTTTCTTT. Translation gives CASSKNQVLATEAFF.

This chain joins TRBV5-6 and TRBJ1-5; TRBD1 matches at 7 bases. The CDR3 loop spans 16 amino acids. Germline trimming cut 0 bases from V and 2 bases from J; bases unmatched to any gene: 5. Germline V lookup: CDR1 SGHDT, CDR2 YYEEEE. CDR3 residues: CASSLAKGAGNQPQHF. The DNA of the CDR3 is TGTGCCAGCAGCTTGGCCAAGGGGGCGGGCAATCAGCCCCAGCATTTT.

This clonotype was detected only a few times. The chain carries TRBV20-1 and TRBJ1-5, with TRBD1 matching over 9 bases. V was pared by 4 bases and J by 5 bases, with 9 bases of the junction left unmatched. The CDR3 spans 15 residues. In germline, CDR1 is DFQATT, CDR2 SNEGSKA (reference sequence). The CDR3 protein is CSAISGQGYDQPQHF. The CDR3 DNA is TGCAGTGCTATATCGGGACAGGGTTACGATCAGCCCCAGCATTTT.

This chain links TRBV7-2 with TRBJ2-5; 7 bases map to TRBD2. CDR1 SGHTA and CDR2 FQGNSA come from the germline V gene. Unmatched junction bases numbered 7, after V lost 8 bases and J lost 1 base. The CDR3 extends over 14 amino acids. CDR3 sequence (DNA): TGTGCCAGCGGGGTCGGCGGGAGCCAAGAGACCCAGTACTTC. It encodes CASGVGGSQETQYF.

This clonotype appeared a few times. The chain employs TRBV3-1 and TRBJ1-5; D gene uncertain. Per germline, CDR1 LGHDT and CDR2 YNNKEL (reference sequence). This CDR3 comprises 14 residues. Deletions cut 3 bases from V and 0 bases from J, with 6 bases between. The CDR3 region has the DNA TGTGCCAGCAGCCACAGCTATAGCAATCAGCCCCAGCATTTT. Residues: CASSHSYSNQPQHF.

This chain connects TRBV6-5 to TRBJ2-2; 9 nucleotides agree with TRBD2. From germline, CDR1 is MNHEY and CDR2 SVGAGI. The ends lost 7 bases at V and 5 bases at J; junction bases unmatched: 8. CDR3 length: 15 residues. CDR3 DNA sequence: TGTGCCAGCAAAAAAGCGGGAGGAGGTACCGGGGAGCTGTTTTTT. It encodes CASKKAGGGTGELFF.

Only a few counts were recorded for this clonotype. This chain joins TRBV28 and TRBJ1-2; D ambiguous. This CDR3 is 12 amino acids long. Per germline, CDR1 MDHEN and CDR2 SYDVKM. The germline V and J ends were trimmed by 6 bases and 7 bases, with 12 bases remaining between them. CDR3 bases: TGTGCCAGCAGGCCCCCAGCCTTTGGCTACACCTTC. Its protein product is CASRPPAFGYTF.